This T cell receptor beta chain is from a study of blood T cell repertoires in COVID-19. The V and J ends lost 4 bases and 1 base, in that order; junction bases with no gene match: 3. Germline CDR1 reads KGHSH; CDR2 reads LQKENI. CDR3 length: 16 amino acids. The repertoire was sequenced with immunoSEQ multiplex PCR; TCRdb's copy has only in-frame clones and lacks some. The table lists tens of thousands of clones, about 86% of them singletons. Sample: peripheral blood. This sequence originates from a woman aged 60-75 years with acute or convalescent COVID-19. V usage is TRBV18 and J usage is TRBJ2-2, with 10 bases matching TRBD1. The CDR3, as DNA: TGTGCCAGCTCACTGGGACAGGGGCAGAACACCGGGGAGCTGTTTTTT. Residues: CASSLGQGQNTGELFF.